This T cell receptor beta chain was recorded in a study of lymphopenia after photon versus proton radiotherapy. Clones were read by immunoSEQ multiplex PCR, and TCRdb kept only the in-frame ones, dropping some. The data show tens of thousands of clones, with about 85% seen just once and over 2% held by the top ten. The TCR was taken from a middle-aged man with gastric cancer. The sample here was peripheral blood, taken from a patient treated with photon-based radiotherapy.

CDR3 in DNA: TGTGCCAGCAGTACCGCGGGGGGAGGCACAGATACGCAGTATTTT. Amino acid sequence: CASSTAGGGTDTQYF. V is TRBV7-2 and J is TRBJ2-3; the match to TRBD2 covers 8 bases. The germline V gene encodes CDR1 SGHTA and CDR2 FQGNSA. V trimming: 6 bases; J trimming: 1 base; junction bases outside the gene matches: 6. The CDR3 sequence is 15 residues long.